The subject of this entry is one T cell receptor (beta chain). What it binds is not known. The junction differs from germline at one of its ends, possibly a read error. Sequencing was performed with immunoSEQ multiplex PCR; in TCRdb, only in-frame clones are kept and a portion is missing. Of 45,000 to 60,000 clones in the sample, 86% are singletons; the top ten hold about 2.5%. Germline CDR1 and CDR2: SGHRS and YFSETQ. The CDR3 has 16 residues. The data were obtained in a study of T cells in localized non-small cell lung cancer. The study, taken as a whole, reports: Because sequencing included only one region (of the tumor), heterogeneity remains possible. Higher blood T cell density tracked longer overall survival. There was higher T cell clonality in uninvolved adjacent lung than in tumor, and it was highest there. For the top 100 tumor clones, a median roughly 55 also appeared in adjacent lung.

The chain couples TRBV5-1 to TRBJ2-2; D unclear. Sequences were derived from PBMCs, sampled before any cancer treatment. The clonotype originates from a man aged 40-75 years with stage II lung adenocarcinoma. The CDR3 reads CASNLAGLANTGELFF. For the CDR3, the DNA is TGCGCCAGCAACTTGGCTGGGCTAGCGAACACCGGGGAGCTGTTTTTT.